The 20 T cell receptor beta chains listed next were all sequenced from one sample in a study of shared T cell receptors in the human thymus. The table came from immunoSEQ multiplex PCR; TCRdb's copy has only in-frame clones and leaves some out. The table shows 65,000 to 70,000 clones, with about 95% occurring only once. Sequencing was done on a sample of thymocytes. These receptors all stem from a human donor.

This clone appeared a single time. The V and J genes are TRBV19 and TRBJ1-3; TRBD1 matches at 12 bases. Per the germline V gene, CDR1 is LNHDA and CDR2 is SQIVND (reference sequence). CDR3 length equals 23 residues. V gave up 1 base and J gave up 3 bases; unmatched junction bases: 22. The CDR3 region has the DNA TGTGCCAGTAGTATAGTCGACCCGGGACAGGGGGCCAGAGAACCGTGGAATGGAAACACCATATATTTT. It translates to CASSIVDPGQGAREPWNGNTIYF.

V and J are TRBV25-1 and TRBJ2-5; TRBD1 agrees at 7 bases. From germline, CDR1 is MGHDK and CDR2 SYGVNS. The CDR3 covers 17 residues. The V gene end was trimmed by 0 bases and the J gene end by 3 bases; junction bases not matched to a gene: 10. The CDR3 spells CASSEYRRGCKEETQYF. Written as DNA, the CDR3 is TGTGCCAGCAGTGAATATCGCAGGGGGTGTAAGGAAGAGACCCAGTACTTC.

The chain employs TRBV11-3 and TRBJ2-1; 9 positions agree with TRBD1. J was trimmed by 5 bases and V by 5 bases; bases with no gene match: 7. Germline assignment: CDR1 SGHNT and CDR2 YENEEA. The CDR3 is 15 amino acids. CDR3 sequence (DNA): TGTGCCAGCAGCAGGGACAGGGTCAGTAACAATGAGCAGTTCTTC. As protein: CASSRDRVSNNEQFF.

The chain is built from TRBV30 and TRBJ2-7, with 9 bases matching TRBD1. The germline V gene has CDR1 GTSNPN and CDR2 SVGIG (reference sequence). V lost 0 bases, J lost 3 bases, and 6 bases stayed unmatched. The CDR3 contains 15 residues. The CDR3 region has the DNA TGTGCCTGGAGTGTAGGTGGACAGGGGAACTACGAGCAGTACTTC. Translated: CAWSVGGQGNYEQYF. Drawing the rest from reference TRBV30 and TRBJ2-7, the complete variable domain is SQTIHQWPATLVQPVGSPLSLECTVEGTSNPNLYWYRQAAGRGLQLLFYSVGIGQISSEVPQNLSASRPQDRQFILSSKKLLLSDSGFYLCAWSVGGQGNYEQYFGPGTRLTVT.

The chain combines TRBV4-2 with TRBJ2-5; D is uncertain. The CDR3 has 19 residues. Trimming removed 0 bases at V and 2 bases at J, with 22 bases between. The germline V gene encodes CDR1 LGHNA and CDR2 YNFKEQ. The chain's CDR3 is CASSQEEGNGITRQETQYF. CDR3 coding DNA: TGTGCCAGCAGCCAAGAGGAAGGGAACGGCATAACAAGGCAAGAGACCCAGTACTTC.

The CDR3 DNA reads TGTGCCAGCAGTCGTGCCGGGACTACAACCTGCAAGTGGGAGACCCAGTACTTC. Encoded protein: CASSRAGTTTCKWETQYF. This chain links TRBV27 with TRBJ2-5; 7 bases map to TRBD2. The ends lost 5 bases at V and 5 bases at J; junction bases unmatched: 20. The CDR3 length is 18 residues. CDR1 and CDR2 from the germline V gene are MNHEY and SMNVEV (reference sequence).

The V call is TRBV12-5, the J call TRBJ2-7, with no clear D. Germline loops: CDR1 LGHNT, CDR2 FRNRAP. Trimming removed 0 bases at V and 3 bases at J, with 18 bases between. The CDR3 is made up of 17 amino acids. The CDR3 DNA reads TGTGCTAGTGGTTTGGTACATGGGGAAGCTCTTTACTACGAGCAGTACTTC. As protein: CASGLVHGEALYYEQYF.

J is TRBJ2-7 and V is TRBV6-5; a possible D gene is TRBD1 (6 bases). The germline gives CDR1 MNHEY, CDR2 SVGAGI. The CDR3 has 15 residues. V lost 6 bases and J lost 3, with 18 bases in between. The DNA for the CDR3 is TGTGCCAGCAGCCCCGGGACACCTCCGAGCTACGAGCAGTACTTC. Translating it yields CASSPGTPPSYEQYF.

For this clone: One end of the junction does not line up with germline, which may come from a read error. The CDR3, as DNA: TGCGCCAGCAGCCAAGAGGGAGGTATGGACACTGAAGCTTTCTTT. It translates to CASSQEGGMDTEAFF. This rearrangement joins TRBV5-4 to TRBJ1-1; D uncertain. The CDR3 is 15 amino acids. Germline V lookup: CDR1 SGHNT, CDR2 YYREEE (reference sequence). The full variable domain, its missing parts supplied by reference TRBV5-4 and TRBJ1-1, is ETGVTQSPTHLIKTRGQQVTLRCSSQSGHNTVSWYQQALGQGPQFIFQYYREEENGRGNFPPRFSGLQFPNYSSELNVNALELDDSALYLCASSQEGGMDTEAFFGQGTRLTVV.

The V gene is TRBV7-8, the J gene TRBJ2-1, with 13 bases identical to TRBD2. Germline trimming cut 0 bases from V and 15 bases from J; bases unmatched to any gene: 17. Germline CDR1 reads SGHVS; CDR2 reads FQNEAQ. The CDR3 is 18 amino acids. DNA of the CDR3: TGTGCCAGCAGCTTAGCAGTCCCCGTGGGACTAGCGGGGCACGAGGGGTTCTTC. The encoded protein is CASSLAVPVGLAGHEGFF.

This chain uses TRBV7-4 with TRBJ1-2; D is uncertain. The CDR3 length is 14 residues. Trimming stripped 2 bases from V and 4 bases from J, with 11 bases between. Germline assignment: CDR1 SGHVT and CDR2 SQSDAQ. As DNA, the CDR3 is TGTGCCAGCAGCTTATTAACACTTTTCTATGGCTACACCTTC. It translates to CASSLLTLFYGYTF.

The rearrangement joins TRBV5-6 to TRBJ2-5, with D perhaps TRBD2 (7 bases). Germline V gene lookup returns CDR1 SGHDT and CDR2 YYEEEE. V lost 6 bases, J lost 2 bases, and 20 bases lay in between. The CDR3 consists of 16 residues. DNA of the CDR3: TGTGCCAGCATCAAGACCTCCGGGGGGCGGCAAGAGACCCAGTACTTC. This encodes CASIKTSGGRQETQYF.

The V and J genes are TRBV4-1 and TRBJ1-6; perhaps TRBD1 as D (6 bases). The CDR3 extends over 16 amino acids. V lost 3 bases and J lost 4, with 13 bases in between. Germline values: CDR1 MGHRA, CDR2 YSYEKL. The CDR3 spells CASSHRTAQYNSPLHF. In DNA form, the CDR3 reads TGCGCCAGCAGCCATAGGACAGCCCAGTATAATTCACCCCTCCACTTT.

V and J are TRBV29-1 and TRBJ1-2; the match to TRBD1 covers 7 bases. This CDR3 is built from 20 residues. Per germline, CDR1 SQVTM and CDR2 ANQGSEA. The V and J ends lost 5 bases and 4 bases, in that order; junction bases with no gene match: 28. Here the CDR3 reads CSVLRRQQGPRGYGGYGYTF. In DNA form, the CDR3 reads TGCAGCGTTTTAAGGAGACAACAGGGGCCAAGGGGCTACGGTGGCTATGGCTACACCTTC.

The rearrangement joins TRBV7-6 to TRBJ1-1; 7 bases agree with TRBD1. Per germline, CDR1 SGHVS and CDR2 FNYEAQ. The CDR3 extends over 16 amino acids. V lost 2 bases to trimming and J lost 10 bases; unmatched junction nucleotides: 16. The CDR3 bases are TGTGCCAGCAGCTTACCTCCTCTGACAGGGTCCTCGGGAGCTTTCTTT. Translated: CASSLPPLTGSSGAFF.

V is TRBV11-2 and J is TRBJ1-2; D perhaps matches TRBD1 (6 bases). Germline CDR1 and CDR2: SGHAT and FQNNGV. The CDR3 consists of 16 residues. V gave up 2 bases and J gave up 0 bases, with 13 bases separating them. The CDR3 DNA reads TGTGCCAGCAGCTTATTCCGGGACAAAGCTAACTATGGCTACACCTTC. Translated: CASSLFRDKANYGYTF.

The rearrangement links TRBV2 to TRBJ1-5; D ambiguous. The CDR3 is 16 amino acids. V was shortened by 7 bases and J by 0 bases, with 16 bases between the two germline ends. Germline V lookup: CDR1 SNHLY, CDR2 FYNNEI. DNA of the CDR3: TGTGCCAGCACGAGGGAAGGGCCCTATAGCAATCAGCCCCAGCATTTT. Translating gives CASTREGPYSNQPQHF.

The genes are TRBV18 and TRBJ2-3; D is unresolved. Germline V gene sequence: CDR1 KGHSH, CDR2 LQKENI. This CDR3 has 16 residues. V lost 0 bases to trimming and J lost 2 bases, with 12 bases between them. This CDR3 reads CASSPPVAPNTDTQYF. CDR3 nucleotide sequence: TGTGCCAGCTCACCACCCGTCGCTCCTAACACAGATACGCAGTATTTT. Using reference TRBV18 and TRBJ2-3 for the parts outside the CDR3, the full variable domain is NAGVMQNPRHLVRRRGQEARLRCSPMKGHSHVYWYRQLPEEGLKFMVYLQKENIIDESGMPKERFSAEFPKEGPSILRIQQVVRGDSAAYFCASSPPVAPNTDTQYFGPGTRLTVL.

The chain links TRBV5-8 to TRBJ1-2; D is undetermined. From germline, CDR1 is SGHTS and CDR2 YDEGEE. This CDR3 has 15 residues. Trimming removed 2 bases at V and 7 bases at J, with 18 bases between. The CDR3 protein is CASSFGLSDEGGYTF. In DNA, the CDR3 is TGTGCCAGCAGCTTCGGACTTTCCGATGAGGGTGGCTACACCTTC.

V gene TRBV7-2 combines with J gene TRBJ1-1; D gene unclear. The CDR3 extends over 11 amino acids. V was clipped by 4 bases and J by 5 bases, with 5 bases between them. The germline CDR1 and CDR2 sequences are SGHTA and FQGNSA. The CDR3 is CASSWYTEAFF. The CDR3, as DNA: TGTGCCAGCAGCTGGTATACTGAAGCTTTCTTT.